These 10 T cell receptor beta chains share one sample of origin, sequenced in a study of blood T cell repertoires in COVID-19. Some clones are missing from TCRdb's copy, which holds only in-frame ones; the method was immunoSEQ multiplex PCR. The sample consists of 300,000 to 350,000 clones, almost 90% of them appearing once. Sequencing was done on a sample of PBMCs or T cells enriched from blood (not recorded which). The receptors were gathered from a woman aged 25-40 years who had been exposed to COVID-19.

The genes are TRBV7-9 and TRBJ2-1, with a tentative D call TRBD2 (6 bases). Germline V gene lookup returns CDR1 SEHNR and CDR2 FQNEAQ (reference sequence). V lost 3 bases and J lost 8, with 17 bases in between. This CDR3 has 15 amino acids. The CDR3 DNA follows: TGTGCCAGCAGCTTGTGGGAACGACGGGAGCATGAGCAGTTCTTC. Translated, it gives CASSLWERREHEQFF. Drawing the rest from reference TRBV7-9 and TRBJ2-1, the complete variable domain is DTGVSQNPRHKITKRGQNVTFRCDPISEHNRLYWYRQTLGQGPEFLTYFQNEAQLEKSRLLSDRFSAERPKGSFSTLEIQRTEQGDSAMYLCASSLWERREHEQFFGPGTRLTVL.

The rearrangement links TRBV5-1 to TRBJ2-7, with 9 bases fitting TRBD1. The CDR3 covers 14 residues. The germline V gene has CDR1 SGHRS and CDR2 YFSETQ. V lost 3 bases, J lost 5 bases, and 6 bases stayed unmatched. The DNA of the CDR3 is TGCGCCAGCAGCTCAGGGACAGGGAACCACGAGCAGTACTTC. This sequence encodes CASSSGTGNHEQYF.

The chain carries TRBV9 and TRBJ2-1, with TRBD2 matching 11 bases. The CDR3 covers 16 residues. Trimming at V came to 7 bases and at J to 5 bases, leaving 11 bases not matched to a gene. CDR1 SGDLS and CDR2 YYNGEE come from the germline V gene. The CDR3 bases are TGTGCCAGCTCACGTAGCGGGAGGGCACCTAACAATGAGCAGTTCTTC. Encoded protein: CASSRSGRAPNNEQFF.

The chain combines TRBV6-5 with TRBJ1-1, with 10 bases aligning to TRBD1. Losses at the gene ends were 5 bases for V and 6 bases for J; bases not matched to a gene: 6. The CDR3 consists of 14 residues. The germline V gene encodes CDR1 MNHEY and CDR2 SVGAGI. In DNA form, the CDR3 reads TGTGCCAGCAGTCCCGACAGGGGGCATCCTGAAGCTTTCTTT. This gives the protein CASSPDRGHPEAFF.

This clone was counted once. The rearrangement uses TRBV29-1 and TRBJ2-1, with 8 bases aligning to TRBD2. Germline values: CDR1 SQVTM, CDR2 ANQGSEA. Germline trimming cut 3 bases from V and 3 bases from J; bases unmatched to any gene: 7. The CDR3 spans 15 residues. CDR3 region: CSVELASGRYNEQFF. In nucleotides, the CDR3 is TGCAGCGTTGAGTTGGCTAGCGGGCGCTACAATGAGCAGTTCTTC.

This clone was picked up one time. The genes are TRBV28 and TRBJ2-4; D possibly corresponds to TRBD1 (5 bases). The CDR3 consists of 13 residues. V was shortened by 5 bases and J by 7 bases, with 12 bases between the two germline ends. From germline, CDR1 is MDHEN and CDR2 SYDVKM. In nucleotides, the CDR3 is TGTGCCAGCAGTCACTCGGACACCAACATTCAGTACTTC. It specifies CASSHSDTNIQYF.

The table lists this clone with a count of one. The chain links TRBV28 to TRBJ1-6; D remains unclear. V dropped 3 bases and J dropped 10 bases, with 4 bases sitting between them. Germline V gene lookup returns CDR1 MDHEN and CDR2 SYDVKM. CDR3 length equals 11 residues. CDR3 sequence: CASSLRSPLHF. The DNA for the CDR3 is TGTGCCAGCAGTTTGAGATCACCCCTCCACTTT.

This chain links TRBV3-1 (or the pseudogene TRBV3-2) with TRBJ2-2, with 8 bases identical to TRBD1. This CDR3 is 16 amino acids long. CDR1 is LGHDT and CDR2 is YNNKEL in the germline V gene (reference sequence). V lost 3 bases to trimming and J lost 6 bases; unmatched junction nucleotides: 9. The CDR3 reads CASSHFGQGRAGELFF. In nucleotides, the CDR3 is TGTGCCAGCAGCCATTTTGGACAGGGAAGGGCCGGGGAGCTGTTTTTT.

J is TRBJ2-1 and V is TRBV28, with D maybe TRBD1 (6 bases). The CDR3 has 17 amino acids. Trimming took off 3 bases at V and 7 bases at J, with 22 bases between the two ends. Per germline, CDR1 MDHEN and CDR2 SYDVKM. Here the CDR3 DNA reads TGTGCCAGCAGTTTTACGTCTTTAAGCAGGGGTCGGAATGAGCAGTTCTTC. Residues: CASSFTSLSRGRNEQFF.

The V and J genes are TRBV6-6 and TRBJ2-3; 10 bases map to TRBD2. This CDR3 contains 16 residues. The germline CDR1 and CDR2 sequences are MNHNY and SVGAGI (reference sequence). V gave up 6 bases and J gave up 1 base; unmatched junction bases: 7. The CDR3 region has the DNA TGTGCCAGCAGATCCGGGACTAGCGCCGGCACAGATACGCAGTATTTT. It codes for CASRSGTSAGTDTQYF.